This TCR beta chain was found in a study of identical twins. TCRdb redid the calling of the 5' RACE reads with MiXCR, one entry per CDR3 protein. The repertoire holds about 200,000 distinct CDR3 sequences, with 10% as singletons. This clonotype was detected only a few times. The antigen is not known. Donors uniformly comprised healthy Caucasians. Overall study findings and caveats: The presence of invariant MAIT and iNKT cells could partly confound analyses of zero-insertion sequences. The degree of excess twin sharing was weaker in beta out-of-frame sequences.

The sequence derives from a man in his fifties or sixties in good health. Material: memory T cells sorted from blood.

CDR3 loop: CASSEPGHYNEQFF. DNA for the CDR3: TGTGCCAGCAGCGAACCGGGACACTACAATGAGCAGTTCTTC. V usage is TRBV5-4 and J usage is TRBJ2-1; D perhaps matches TRBD1 (6 bases). The V gene lost 4 bases and the J gene lost 3 bases, with 11 bases spanning the gap. The germline CDR1 and CDR2 sequences are SGHNT and YYREEE (reference sequence). The CDR3 has 14 amino acids.